This note documents a single T cell receptor beta chain sequence. Repertoires were generated with immunoSEQ multiplex PCR, while TCRdb's copy carries only in-frame clones and drops some. Of tens of thousands of clones in the sample, roughly 80% are singletons; the top ten hold 18%. The sample originates from a study of blood T cell repertoires in COVID-19. Study-wide background: COVID-19 samples, acute and convalescent, were from the United States, Italy and Spain.

V lost 0 bases and J lost 11, with 16 bases in between. Germline CDR1 reads LNHDA; CDR2 reads SQIVND (reference sequence). The CDR3 totals 14 residues. This receptor was taken from a woman in her sixties with acute or convalescent COVID-19. What was sequenced was peripheral blood. The gene calls are TRBV19 and TRBJ1-1; D ambiguous. The CDR3 loop is CASSIEGSHPRAFF. CDR3 in DNA: TGTGCCAGTAGTATAGAGGGCAGTCATCCAAGGGCTTTCTTT.